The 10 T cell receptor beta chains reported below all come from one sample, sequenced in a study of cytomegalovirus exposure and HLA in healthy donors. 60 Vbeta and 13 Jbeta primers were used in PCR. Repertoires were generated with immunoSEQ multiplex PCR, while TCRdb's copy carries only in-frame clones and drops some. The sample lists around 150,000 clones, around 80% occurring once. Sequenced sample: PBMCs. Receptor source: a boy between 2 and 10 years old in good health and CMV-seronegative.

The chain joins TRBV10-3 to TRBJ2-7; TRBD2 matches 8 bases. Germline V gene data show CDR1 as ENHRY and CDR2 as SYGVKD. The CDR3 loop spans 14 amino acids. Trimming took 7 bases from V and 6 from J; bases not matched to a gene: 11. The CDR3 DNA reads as TGTGCCATCAAATCCGATGTTAGCGGGGCCGAGCAGTACTTC. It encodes CAIKSDVSGAEQYF.

The CDR3 region is CASSEARGDNQPQHF. The CDR3 DNA is TGTGCCAGCAGTGAAGCCAGGGGAGACAATCAGCCCCAGCATTTT. This rearrangement joins TRBV6-1 to TRBJ1-5; perhaps TRBD1 as D (6 bases). The germline CDR1 and CDR2 sequences are MNHNS and SASEGT. The CDR3 has 15 residues. The V gene lost 0 bases and the J gene lost 3 bases, with 9 bases spanning the gap.

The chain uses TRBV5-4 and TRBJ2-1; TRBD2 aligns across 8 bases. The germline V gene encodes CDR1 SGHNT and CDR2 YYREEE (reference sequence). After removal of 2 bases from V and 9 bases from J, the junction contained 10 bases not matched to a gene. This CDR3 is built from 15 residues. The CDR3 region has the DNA TGTGCCAGCAGCTTAGGTCCCGGGGGGGCCTTTGAGCAGTTCTTC. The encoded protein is CASSLGPGGAFEQFF.

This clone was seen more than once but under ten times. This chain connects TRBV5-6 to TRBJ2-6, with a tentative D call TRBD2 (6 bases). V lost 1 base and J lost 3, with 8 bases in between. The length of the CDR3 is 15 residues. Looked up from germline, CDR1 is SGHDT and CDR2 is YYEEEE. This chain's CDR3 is CASSLWGGGANVLTF. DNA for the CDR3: TGTGCCAGCAGCTTGTGGGGAGGTGGGGCCAACGTCCTGACTTTC. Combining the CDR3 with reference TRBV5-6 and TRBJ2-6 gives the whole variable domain DAGVTQSPTHLIKTRGQQVTLRCSPKSGHDTVSWYQQALGQGPQFIFQYYEEEERQRGNFPDRFSGHQFPNYSSELNVNALLLGDSALYLCASSLWGGGANVLTFGAGSRLTVL.

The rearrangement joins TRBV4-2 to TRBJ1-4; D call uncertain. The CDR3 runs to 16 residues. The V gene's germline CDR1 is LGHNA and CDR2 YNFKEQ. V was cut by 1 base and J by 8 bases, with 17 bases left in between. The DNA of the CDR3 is TGTGCCAGCAGCCAAGCTGTGAGGCGGGGAGGAGAAAAACTGTTTTTT. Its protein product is CASSQAVRRGGEKLFF.

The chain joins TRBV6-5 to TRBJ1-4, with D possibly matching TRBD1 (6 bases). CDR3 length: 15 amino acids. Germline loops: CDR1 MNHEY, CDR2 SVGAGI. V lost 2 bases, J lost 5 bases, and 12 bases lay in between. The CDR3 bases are TGTGCCAGCAGTTACCTAGGACAGTCAAATGAAAAACTGTTTTTT. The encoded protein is CASSYLGQSNEKLFF.

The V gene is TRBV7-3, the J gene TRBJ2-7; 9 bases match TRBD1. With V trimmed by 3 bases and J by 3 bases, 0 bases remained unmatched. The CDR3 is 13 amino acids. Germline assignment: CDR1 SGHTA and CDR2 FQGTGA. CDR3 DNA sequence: TGTGCCAGCAGCTTGACAGGGGGCTACGAGCAGTACTTC. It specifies CASSLTGGYEQYF.

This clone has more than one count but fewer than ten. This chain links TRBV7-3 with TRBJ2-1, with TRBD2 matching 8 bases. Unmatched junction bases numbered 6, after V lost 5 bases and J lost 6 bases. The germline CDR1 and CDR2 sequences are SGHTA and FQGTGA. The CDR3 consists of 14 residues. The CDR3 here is CASSRPGLVNEQFF. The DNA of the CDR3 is TGTGCCAGCAGCCGCCCGGGACTAGTCAATGAGCAGTTCTTC.

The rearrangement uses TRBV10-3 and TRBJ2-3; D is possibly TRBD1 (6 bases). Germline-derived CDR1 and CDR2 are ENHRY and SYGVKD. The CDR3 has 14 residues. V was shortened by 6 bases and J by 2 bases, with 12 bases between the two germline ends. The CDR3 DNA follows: TGTGCCATCAGGACGACAGGTTACACAGATACGCAGTATTTT. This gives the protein CAIRTTGYTDTQYF.

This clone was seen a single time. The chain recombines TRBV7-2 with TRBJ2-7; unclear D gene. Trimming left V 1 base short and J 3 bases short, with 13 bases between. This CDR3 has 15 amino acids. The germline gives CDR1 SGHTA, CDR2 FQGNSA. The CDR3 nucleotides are TGTGCCAGCAGCTTAGTTTTAGCCGTGGACTACGAGCAGTACTTC. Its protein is CASSLVLAVDYEQYF.